A few counts support the clone carrying this T cell receptor (beta chain). Its cognate antigen is unknown. The data belong to a study of blood T cells in healthy people across ages. General study results and limits: Donor CMV infection status was unknown, possibly confounding age-related changes in expanded clonotypes.

Next came a second PCR, run for about 6 to 12 cycles, which used a sample-barcoded 5' primer along with a J-beta primer mix. Every sample gave at least 3 million paired-end reads containing CDR3. TCRdb independently ran MiXCR on the 5' RACE reads; one entry per CDR3 protein. The sample consists of nearly 800,000 distinct CDR3 sequences, roughly 25% of them appearing once. This CDR3 comprises 9 residues. Looked up from germline, CDR1 is SGHTA and CDR2 is FQGTGA. The same sample was also used in a study of T cells of mothers and their children. That work contributes: Overlap measured in related mother-child pairs was slightly, non-significantly higher than in unrelated pairs.

This receptor was identified in a boy aged 10-17 years in good health. This sequence joins TRBV7-3 and TRBJ2-5; D is ambiguous. With the DNA end fitting TRBJ2-1 better, the J assignment may be wrong. Input material: blood. CDR3 in DNA: TGTGCCCCACCCAATGAGCAGTTCTTC. It encodes CAPPNEQFF.